The entry that follows covers one TCR beta chain sequence. What it binds is not known. The entry originates in a study of cytotoxic CD8 clonotypes in ibrutinib-treated CLL. Study-wide background: Collecting the response samples happened after a median 12 months of treatment, with a range of 6 to 36. General study results and limits: The times at which samples were taken varied between sustained-remission and progressing patients.

Profiling relied on immunoSEQ multiplex PCR, and the TCRdb table lists in-frame clones only, not all of them. The table shows 150,000 to 200,000 clones, with about four fifths occurring only once. The germline V gene encodes CDR1 LGHNA and CDR2 YSLEER. CDR3 size: 14 residues. V lost 5 bases, J lost 0 bases, and 10 bases lay in between. This chain joins TRBV4-3 and TRBJ1-2; the D is unclear. The sequence came from a human donor with chronic lymphocytic leukemia. Sequencing used PBMCs, obtained after 12 months of ibrutinib treatment. CDR3 sequence: CASSDTPANYGYTF. CDR3 bases: TGCGCCAGCAGCGATACGCCTGCTAACTATGGCTACACCTTC.